This entry lists 26 T cell receptor beta chains sequenced from one sample in a study of shared clonotypes between healthy human individuals. Here immunoSEQ multiplex PCR was the method, and the copy in TCRdb shows in-frame clones only, minus some. In the table there are about 2.1 million clones, just over 90% of which are singletons. Selected positively for CCR7 and CD45RO-negative, naive CD8 cells excluded terminally differentiated effector memory CD45RA+ cells. Material: naive CD8+ T cells from PBMCs. Source of these receptors: a young man in good health. Some clones in this sample may be carry-over from other donors' samples.

V gene TRBV19 combines with J gene TRBJ2-3; 7 bases line up with TRBD2. V dropped 9 bases and J dropped 0; count of bases not matched to a gene: 15. This CDR3 comprises 17 residues. Per germline, CDR1 LNHDA and CDR2 SQIVND (reference sequence). CDR3 sequence reads: CARTRRHQRGSTDTQYF. The CDR3 bases are TGTGCCAGAACCCGGAGGCACCAGCGGGGAAGCACAGATACGCAGTATTTT.

The chain links TRBV4-1 to TRBJ2-7; possible D gene TRBD2, 5 bases. V was cut by 0 bases and J by 3 bases, with 21 bases left in between. The germline V gene encodes CDR1 MGHRA and CDR2 YSYEKL. The CDR3 is made up of 18 amino acids. CDR3 loop: CASSQDRLAQRSVYEQYF. CDR3 nucleotide sequence: TGCGCCAGCAGCCAAGATAGGCTAGCTCAGAGATCCGTCTACGAGCAGTACTTC.

J is TRBJ1-1 and V is TRBV5-4; TRBD1 agrees at 7 bases. V was clipped by 0 bases and J by 5 bases; unmatched bases: 4. The CDR3 sequence is 14 residues long. Germline V CDR1 and CDR2: SGHNT, YYREEE (reference sequence). The CDR3 spells CASSLEAGGTEAFF. The CDR3 DNA reads TGTGCCAGCAGCTTGGAAGCAGGGGGGACTGAAGCTTTCTTT.

The chain couples TRBV7-9 to TRBJ2-2; D unclear. Germline V gene data show CDR1 as SEHNR and CDR2 as FQNEAQ (reference sequence). V was cut by 0 bases and J by 1 base, with 12 bases left in between. There are 17 residues in the CDR3. CDR3 nucleotides: TGTGCCAGCAGCTTAGCGATTAGGTCAAAGAACACCGGGGAGCTGTTTTTT. It yields the protein CASSLAIRSKNTGELFF.

The V gene is TRBV2, the J gene TRBJ2-1; TRBD2 might be the D (5 bases). The germline CDR1 and CDR2 sequences are SNHLY and FYNNEI. With 6 bases removed from V and 2 bases from J, the gap between germline ends came to 17 bases. The CDR3 extends over 16 amino acids. Written as DNA, the CDR3 is TGTGCCAGCAGATTGAGGGCGGTGAGTACCTACAATGAGCAGTTCTTC. Its translation is CASRLRAVSTYNEQFF.

The chain joins TRBV6-1 to TRBJ1-1; no clear D. CDR1 is MNHNS and CDR2 is SASEGT in the germline V gene. This CDR3 is built from 15 residues. Trimming pared 1 base from V and 1 base from J, leaving 10 bases between. DNA for the CDR3: TGTGCCAGCAGTGAAGGATATGGCCGGAACACTGAAGCTTTCTTT. Its translation is CASSEGYGRNTEAFF.

This clone showed up just once. The chain employs TRBV27 and TRBJ2-1; D tentatively fits TRBD1 or TRBD2 (6 bases each). The germline gives CDR1 MNHEY, CDR2 SMNVEV (reference sequence). The CDR3 totals 14 residues. The V gene lost 4 bases and the J gene lost 0 bases, with 7 bases spanning the gap. The CDR3 DNA reads as TGTGCCAGCAGTTGGGGGGCCTCCTACAATGAGCAGTTCTTC. It encodes CASSWGASYNEQFF.

This clone was recorded only once. The chain is built from TRBV6-5 and TRBJ2-1, with D hard to call. The V gene's germline CDR1 is MNHEY and CDR2 SVGAGI. This CDR3 spans 15 amino acids. V gave up 6 bases and J gave up 6 bases, with 18 bases separating them. The CDR3 DNA follows: TGTGCCAGCAGCTCGGCCATAGGTTTGGTCAATGAGCAGTTCTTC. Translated, it gives CASSSAIGLVNEQFF.

The rearrangement uses TRBV5-4 and TRBJ2-1; D gene ambiguous. CDR1 is SGHNT and CDR2 is YYREEE in the germline V gene (reference sequence). The V end was cut by 0 bases, the J end by 5 bases, with 9 bases between. This CDR3 spans 14 amino acids. CDR3 loop: CASSLEGGNNEQFF. CDR3 nucleotide sequence: TGTGCCAGCAGCTTGGAGGGCGGAAACAATGAGCAGTTCTTC.

J is TRBJ2-3 and V is TRBV7-9, with 8 bases lining up with TRBD2. The CDR3 loop spans 12 amino acids. CDR1 is SEHNR, CDR2 FQNEAQ, per germline (reference sequence). V shed 9 bases and J 6 bases; nucleotides not matched to a gene: 5. The CDR3 nucleotides are TGTGCCAGTCGGGAGGGCCCCGATACGCAGTATTTT. Translating it yields CASREGPDTQYF. Complete variable domain (other parts from reference TRBV7-9 and TRBJ2-3): DTGVSQNPRHKITKRGQNVTFRCDPISEHNRLYWYRQTLGQGPEFLTYFQNEAQLEKSRLLSDRFSAERPKGSFSTLEIQRTEQGDSAMYLCASREGPDTQYFGPGTRLTVL.

This chain uses TRBV6-6 with TRBJ1-4; 7 bases are a match to TRBD1. V lost 6 bases and J lost 7; bases outside the gene matches: 8. The length of the CDR3 is 14 residues. From germline, CDR1 is MNHNY and CDR2 SVGAGI (reference sequence). The CDR3 here is CASSDRALGEKLFF. Written as DNA, the CDR3 is TGTGCCAGCAGCGACAGGGCGCTTGGTGAAAAACTGTTTTTT.

A remark on this clone: Being one base from a much bigger clone, this may be a read error. The chain links TRBV7-6 to TRBJ2-7, with D maybe TRBD2 (6 bases). Trimming removed 0 bases from V and 3 bases from J, with 6 bases in between. This CDR3 comprises 13 residues. Germline CDR1 SGHVS, CDR2 FNYEAQ. The CDR3 is CASSLAEGYEQYF. The CDR3 DNA reads TGTGCCAGCAGCTTAGCGGAGGGCTACGAGCAGTACTTC.

J is TRBJ2-1 and V is TRBV13, with TRBD1 matching over 7 bases. The junction had 5 bases not matched to a gene; V was cut back by 3 bases and J by 6 bases. In germline, CDR1 is PRHDT, CDR2 FYEKMQ (reference sequence). This CDR3 contains 14 residues. The CDR3 loop reads CASSFRGRSNEQFF. DNA of the CDR3: TGTGCCAGCAGCTTCAGGGGGAGATCCAATGAGCAGTTCTTC. The whole variable domain, remainder taken from reference TRBV13 and TRBJ2-1, is AAGVIQSPRHLIKEKRETATLKCYPIPRHDTVYWYQQGPGQDPQFLISFYEKMQSDKGSIPDRFSAQQFSDYHSELNMSSLELGDSALYFCASSFRGRSNEQFFGPGTRLTVL.

This sequence joins TRBV15 and TRBJ1-5; D gene unclear. The V gene's germline CDR1 is LNHNV and CDR2 YYDKDF (reference sequence). The CDR3 has 14 residues. V lost 9 bases to trimming and J lost 1 base, with 13 bases between them. CDR3 sequence reads: CATANEFSNQPQHF. CDR3 coding DNA: TGTGCCACAGCTAATGAATTCAGCAATCAGCCCCAGCATTTT. Supplemented by reference TRBV15 and TRBJ1-5, the full variable domain reads DAMVIQNPRYQVTQFGKPVTLSCSQTLNHNVMYWYQQKSSQAPKLLFHYYDKDFNNEADTPDNFQSRRPNTSFCFLDIRSPGLGDTAMYLCATANEFSNQPQHFGDGTRLSIL.

This chain links TRBV6-1 with TRBJ2-1, with unresolved D. The germline V gene has CDR1 MNHNS and CDR2 SASEGT. The CDR3 is made up of 15 amino acids. V dropped 3 bases and J dropped 0 bases, with 9 bases sitting between them. For the CDR3, the DNA is TGTGCCAGCAGTGATTGGAATAGCTCCTACAATGAGCAGTTCTTC. Amino acids: CASSDWNSSYNEQFF.

The count of this clone is one. The gene calls are TRBV19 and TRBJ2-1; possible D gene TRBD2, 6 bases. This CDR3 contains 14 residues. Trimming stripped 7 bases from V and 2 bases from J, with 12 bases between. Germline-derived CDR1 and CDR2 are LNHDA and SQIVND (reference sequence). As DNA, the CDR3 is TGTGCCAGTAACAAAGCGGGCGCCTACAATGAGCAGTTCTTC. This translates into CASNKAGAYNEQFF.

The gene calls are TRBV5-1 and TRBJ2-1, with D possibly being TRBD1 or TRBD2 (6 bases each). The V end was cut by 6 bases, the J end by 5 bases, with 18 bases between. From germline, CDR1 is SGHRS and CDR2 YFSETQ. The CDR3 runs 15 residues. The CDR3 sequence: CASIPAGGGNNEQFF. The CDR3, as DNA: TGCGCCAGCATCCCCGCAGGAGGGGGAAACAATGAGCAGTTCTTC.

The chain carries TRBV5-1 and TRBJ2-7, with D perhaps TRBD1 or TRBD2 (5 bases each). V lost 7 bases and J lost 2, with 16 bases in between. This CDR3 has 14 residues. Germline CDR1 reads SGHRS; CDR2 reads YFSETQ. DNA of the CDR3: TGCGCCAGCTCCAGGGACGGAGTCCCCTACGAGCAGTACTTC. Translation gives CASSRDGVPYEQYF.

V gene TRBV5-6 combines with J gene TRBJ1-5; tentative D call: TRBD1 (5 bases). The germline V and J ends were trimmed by 4 bases and 7 bases, with 15 bases remaining between them. The CDR3 runs to 14 residues. Germline V lookup: CDR1 SGHDT, CDR2 YYEEEE. The CDR3 is CASSHWGVGQPQHF. Written as DNA, the CDR3 is TGTGCCAGCAGCCATTGGGGGGTAGGCCAGCCCCAGCATTTT.

The genes are TRBV5-1 and TRBJ2-1, with D tentatively TRBD2 (5 bases). This CDR3 comprises 15 residues. The V end was cut by 2 bases, the J end by 10 bases, with 19 bases between. Germline V gives CDR1 SGHRS, CDR2 YFSETQ. CDR3 sequence (DNA): TGCGCCAGCAGCTTTCCGGGATCGGTCTTTGGGGAGCAGTTCTTC. Encoded protein: CASSFPGSVFGEQFF.

The rearrangement links TRBV29-1 to TRBJ2-7; D may be TRBD1 (5 bases). This CDR3 region has 13 residues. V lost 5 bases and J 0 bases, leaving 11 bases between the germline ends. Germline V gene sequence: CDR1 SQVTM, CDR2 ANQGSEA. The CDR3 DNA follows: TGCAGCGTTCATCAGGGCAACTCCTACGAGCAGTACTTC. Translating gives CSVHQGNSYEQYF.

The V call is TRBV7-6, the J call TRBJ2-6; TRBD2 aligns across 13 bases. V gave up 6 bases and J gave up 4 bases; unmatched junction bases: 6. Germline V gene data show CDR1 as SGHVS and CDR2 as FNYEAQ. The CDR3 is 17 amino acids. CDR3 sequence (DNA): TGTGCCAGCAGGGGGACTAGCGGGATTTCAGGGGCCAACGTCCTGACTTTC. It is translated as CASRGTSGISGANVLTF.

V gene TRBV27 combines with J gene TRBJ2-7, with TRBD2 matching over 9 bases. The CDR3 loop spans 15 amino acids. CDR1 and CDR2 from the germline V gene are MNHEY and SMNVEV (reference sequence). V lost 6 bases, J lost 3 bases, and 9 bases stayed unmatched. The CDR3 sequence is CASRSGTSNRYEQYF. Written as DNA, the CDR3 is TGTGCCAGCAGGTCCGGGACTAGCAATCGCTACGAGCAGTACTTC.

The chain couples TRBV6-1 to TRBJ2-7; a weak D match, TRBD2 (6 bases). CDR1 and CDR2 (germline): MNHNS, SASEGT. The V and J ends lost 6 bases and 4 bases respectively, with 16 bases between them. The CDR3 contains 14 residues. CDR3 sequence (DNA): TGTGCCAGCAGGGAGGGACCAGGGTGGTACGAGCAGTACTTC. Amino acids: CASREGPGWYEQYF.

The chain links TRBV19 to TRBJ1-4; maybe TRBD1 (5 bases). Germline assignment: CDR1 LNHDA and CDR2 SQIVND (reference sequence). This CDR3 contains 14 residues. Trimming cost V 3 bases and J 12 bases, with 17 bases left between them. For the CDR3, the DNA is TGTGCCAGTAGTATGATGGGGGAGCGGGAGGAACTGTTTTTT. It is translated as CASSMMGEREELFF.

The V and J genes are TRBV7-3 and TRBJ2-1, with 9 bases aligning to TRBD2. Trimming cost V 1 base and J 5 bases; bases outside gene matches: 6. Germline V CDR1 and CDR2: SGHTA, FQGTGA. The CDR3 sequence is 16 residues long. The DNA for the CDR3 is TGTGCCAGCAGCTTAAGGCCTAGCGGGAAACACAATGAGCAGTTCTTC. Protein product: CASSLRPSGKHNEQFF.